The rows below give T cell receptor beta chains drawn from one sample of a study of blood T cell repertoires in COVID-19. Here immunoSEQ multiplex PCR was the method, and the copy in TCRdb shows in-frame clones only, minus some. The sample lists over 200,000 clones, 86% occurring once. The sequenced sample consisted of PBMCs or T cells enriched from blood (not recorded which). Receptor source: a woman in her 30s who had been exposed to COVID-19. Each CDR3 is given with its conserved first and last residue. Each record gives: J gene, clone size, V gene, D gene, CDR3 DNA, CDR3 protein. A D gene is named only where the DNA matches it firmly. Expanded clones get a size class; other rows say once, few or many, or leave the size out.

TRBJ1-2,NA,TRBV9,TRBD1,TGTGCCAGCACCGAGGAGGACAGGGCTAACTATGGCTACACCTTC,CASTEEDRANYGYTF
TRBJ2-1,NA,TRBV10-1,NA,TGCGCCAGCAGTGATTCAGTGCCGAACAATGAGCAGTTCTTC,CASSDSVPNNEQFF
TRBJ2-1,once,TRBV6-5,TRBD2,TGTGCCAGCAGTTACTCGTATAGCGGGGGGGCATATTTCTTC,CASSYSYSGGAYFF
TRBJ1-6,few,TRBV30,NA,TGTGCCTGGAGTCGCAGGGAAGATTCACCCCTCCACTTT,CAWSRREDSPLHF
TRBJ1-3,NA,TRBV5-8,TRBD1,TGTGCCAGCAGCGGAACAGGGGTAGGGGGAAACACCATATATTTT,CASSGTGVGGNTIYF
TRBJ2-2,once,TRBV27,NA,TGTGCCAGCAGTTTACGGGGGAACACCGGGGAGCTGTTTTTT,CASSLRGNTGELFF
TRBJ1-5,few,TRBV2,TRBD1,TGTGCCAGCAGAGGGACAGGGACTCAGCCCCAGCATTTT,CASRGTGTQPQHF
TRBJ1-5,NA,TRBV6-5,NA,TGTGCCAGCAGTTACTCTCGGCAGAGGAATCAGCCCCAGCATTTT,CASSYSRQRNQPQHF
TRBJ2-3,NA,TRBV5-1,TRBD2,TGCGCCAGCAGCTTGGCGGTAGCGGGGGGGCCGGGTCGGCCAGATACGCAGTATTTT,CASSLAVAGGPGRPDTQYF
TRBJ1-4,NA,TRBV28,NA,TGTGCCAGCAGTTCCCCGTCAGGGGAACGTGAAAAACTGTTTTTT,CASSSPSGEREKLFF
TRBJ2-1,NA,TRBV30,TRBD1,TGTGCCTGGAGTGTCGAGACAGGGTCGAAGTTCTTC,CAWSVETGSKFF
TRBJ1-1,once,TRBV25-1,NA,TGTGCCAGCAGTGGCGGACTGCCTATGAACACTGAAGCTTTCTTT,CASSGGLPMNTEAFF
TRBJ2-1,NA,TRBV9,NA,TGTGCCAGCAGCGTAGGGGGCGGTCCCTACAATGAGCAGTTCTTC,CASSVGGGPYNEQFF
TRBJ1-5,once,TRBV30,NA,TGTGCCTGGAGTGTACGTACAGGGCGGGCCAATCAGCCCCAGCATTTT,CAWSVRTGRANQPQHF
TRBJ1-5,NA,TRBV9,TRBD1,TGTGCCAGCAGCGAGGGGACAGGGGATACGCCCCAGCATTTT,CASSEGTGDTPQHF
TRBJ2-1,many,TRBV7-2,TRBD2,TGTGCCAGCAGACGGGGGGGATATTCCTACAATGAGCAGTTCTTC,CASRRGGYSYNEQFF
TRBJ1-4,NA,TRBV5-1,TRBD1,TGCGCCAGCAGCCGAGGGCAGGGGGCGGTGACTAATGAAAAACTGTTTTTT,CASSRGQGAVTNEKLFF
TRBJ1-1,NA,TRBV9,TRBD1,TGTGCCAGCAGTCTGGCACAGGGGGAGACTGAAGCTTTCTTT,CASSLAQGETEAFF
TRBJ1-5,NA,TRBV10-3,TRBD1,TGTGCCATCAGCGAGGGACAGATAAGCAATCAGCCCCAGCATTTT,CAISEGQISNQPQHF
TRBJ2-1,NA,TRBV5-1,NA,TGCGCCAGCAGCCCTCACCTAGAGTACAATGAGCAGTTCTTC,CASSPHLEYNEQFF
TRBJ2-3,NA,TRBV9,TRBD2,TGTGCCAGCAGCGTAACTAGCGGGCATAGCACAGATACGCAGTATTTT,CASSVTSGHSTDTQYF
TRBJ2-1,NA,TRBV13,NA,TGTGCCAGCAGCCCACGGGATCTCAGCTATGAGCAGTTCTTC,CASSPRDLSYEQFF
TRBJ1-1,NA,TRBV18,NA,TGTGCCAGCTCACCCCTAGTGAGGCGACCGAACACTGAAGCTTTCTTT,CASSPLVRRPNTEAFF
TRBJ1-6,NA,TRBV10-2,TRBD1,TGCGCCAGCAGTAAGGGGGACAGTAATTCACCCCTCCACTTT,CASSKGDSNSPLHF
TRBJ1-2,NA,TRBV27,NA,TGTGCCAGCAGTCCCGGTTCGGCCCCCCAGGATTGGTATGGCTACACCTTC,CASSPGSAPQDWYGYTF
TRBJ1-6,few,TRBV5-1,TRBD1,TGCGCCAGCAGCCCCCTCGGGACAGTCTATAATTCACCCCTCCACTTT,CASSPLGTVYNSPLHF
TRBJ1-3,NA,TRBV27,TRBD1,TGTGCCAGCAGTGACAGGGGGCACGGAAACACCATATATTTT,CASSDRGHGNTIYF
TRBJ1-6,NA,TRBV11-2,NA,TGTGCCAGCAGCCCCTCGATCCCACTTTCACCCCTCCACTTT,CASSPSIPLSPLHF
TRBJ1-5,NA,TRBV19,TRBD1,TGTGCCAGCCTGAAACAGGGGGACAGCAATCAGCCCCAGCATTTT,CASLKQGDSNQPQHF
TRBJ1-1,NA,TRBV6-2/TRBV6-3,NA,TGTGCCAGCAGTTTCCTATCAGGGCCGAACACTGAAGCTTTCTTT,CASSFLSGPNTEAFF
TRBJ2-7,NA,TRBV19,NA,TGTGCCAGTAGTCCGACAGAATTCCTCGCCTACGAGCAGTACTTC,CASSPTEFLAYEQYF
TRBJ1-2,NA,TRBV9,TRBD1,TGTGCCAGCAGCGTAGGTTTTGGACAGGGTTATGGCTACACCTTC,CASSVGFGQGYGYTF
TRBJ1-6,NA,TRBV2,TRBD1,TGTGCCAGCAGTGAGCGACAGGGACGATCACCCCTCCACTTT,CASSERQGRSPLHF
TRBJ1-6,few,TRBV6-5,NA,TGTGCCAGCAGTTACTCCGACGGAGAGAGGTCACCCCTCCACTTT,CASSYSDGERSPLHF
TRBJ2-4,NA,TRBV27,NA,TGTGCCAGCAGTTTATCAGGGGCTGACATTCAGTACTTC,CASSLSGADIQYF
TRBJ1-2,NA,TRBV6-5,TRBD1,TGTGCCAGCAGTGACTCACAGGGGGATAGGGGCTACACCTTC,CASSDSQGDRGYTF
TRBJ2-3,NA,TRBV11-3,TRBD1,TGTGCCAGCAGCTTGCGGGACAGGGGGACAGATACGCAGTATTTT,CASSLRDRGTDTQYF
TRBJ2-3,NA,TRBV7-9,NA,TGTGCCAGCAGCTTTCCCGGGGGGCTGCGCACAGATACGCAGTATTTT,CASSFPGGLRTDTQYF
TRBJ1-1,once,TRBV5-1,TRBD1,TGCGCCAGCAGCTTACAGGGGGCGAACACTGAAGCTTTCTTT,CASSLQGANTEAFF
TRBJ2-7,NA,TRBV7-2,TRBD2,TGTGCCAGCAGCTCCCAGGGCACCGGGACTAGTACCTACGAGCAGTACTTC,CASSSQGTGTSTYEQYF
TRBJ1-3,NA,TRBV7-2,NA,TGTGCCAGCAGCTCCGGGGTCTCTGGAAACACCATATATTTT,CASSSGVSGNTIYF
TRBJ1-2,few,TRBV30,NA,TGTGCCTGGAGTTTGAGGGATAACTATGGCTACACCTTC,CAWSLRDNYGYTF
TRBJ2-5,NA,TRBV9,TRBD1,TGTGCCAGCAGCTCGCGACAGGGGACCCAGGAGACCCAGTACTTC,CASSSRQGTQETQYF
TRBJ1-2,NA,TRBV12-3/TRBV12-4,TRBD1,TGTGCCAGCAGTTTGGCGACAGGGGATGGCTACACCTTC,CASSLATGDGYTF
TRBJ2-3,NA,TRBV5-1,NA,TGCGCCAGCAGCTTGGCGGGGGATGTTACAGATACGCAGTATTTT,CASSLAGDVTDTQYF
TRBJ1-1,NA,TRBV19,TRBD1,TGTGCCAGCGGGACAGGGGGGATGAACACTGAAGCTTTCTTT,CASGTGGMNTEAFF
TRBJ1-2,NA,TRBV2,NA,TGTGCCAGCAGAACAGGGATGGATGGCTACACCTTC,CASRTGMDGYTF
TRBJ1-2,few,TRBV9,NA,TGTGCCAGCAGCGTAGAGACAGGCACCGGACGCTATGGCTACACCTTC,CASSVETGTGRYGYTF
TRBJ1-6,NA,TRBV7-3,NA,TGTGCCAGCAGCTTAACCTCCTTATATAATTCACCCCTCCACTTT,CASSLTSLYNSPLHF
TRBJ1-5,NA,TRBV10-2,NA,TGCGCCACTGGGGGGGGATACAATCAGCCCCAGCATTTT,CATGGGYNQPQHF